What follows are 32 T cell receptor beta chains derived from one specimen sequenced in a study of blood T cell repertoires in COVID-19 (dated by TCRdb to the early 2020s). The library was prepared using the immunoSEQ multiplex PCR assay. TCRdb took over this immuneACCESS table, retaining in-frame rearrangements with V and J assigned. Such tables are incomplete; in checked studies, under half of the missing clones stem from an unresolved V gene, and the remainder is unexplained. Recorded for this sample are about 190,000 clones; almost 80% of them occurred a single time. The ten biggest clones cover less than 30% of the sample. The sequenced material came from peripheral blood. These receptors all stem from a woman between 65 and 79 years old with acute or convalescent COVID-19.

This clone was counted a single time. The chain has TRBV10-2 and TRBJ2-7; the match to TRBD2 covers 14 bases. CDR3 size: 14 residues. Germline CDR1 WSHSY, CDR2 SAAADI. Trimming at V came to 6 bases and at J to 6 bases, leaving 4 bases not matched to a gene. As DNA, the CDR3 is TGCGCCAGCAGCATAGGGACTAGCGGGAGCGAGCAGTACTTC. It yields the protein CASSIGTSGSEQYF.

This clone was counted between two and nine times. The chain couples TRBV2 to TRBJ1-2; perhaps TRBD1 as D (5 bases). The CDR3 runs 13 residues. V was clipped by 4 bases and J by 4 bases, with 10 bases between them. Germline assignment: CDR1 SNHLY and CDR2 FYNNEI. CDR3 sequence: CASSAAGTYGYTF. In DNA, the CDR3 is TGTGCCAGCAGTGCGGCGGGGACCTATGGCTACACCTTC.

The chain joins TRBV3-1 (or the pseudogene TRBV3-2) to TRBJ1-1; D unresolved. The CDR3 extends over 15 amino acids. V gave up 6 bases and J gave up 3 bases, with 17 bases separating them. Germline CDR1 and CDR2: LGHDT and YNNKEL (reference sequence). CDR3 in DNA: TGTGCCAGCAGAATGAGAGGCCCTCGGGACACTGAAGCTTTCTTT. It specifies CASRMRGPRDTEAFF.

The table lists this clone with a few counts. The J gene is TRBJ2-3, the V gene TRBV24-1; TRBD1 aligns across 11 bases. CDR3 size: 16 residues. Trimming removed 3 bases from V and 7 bases from J; junction bases left unmatched: 8. CDR1 is KGHDR and CDR2 is SFDVKD in the germline V gene. The chain's CDR3 is CATSDVGQGVGYTQYF. The CDR3, as DNA: TGTGCCACCAGTGATGTGGGACAGGGGGTGGGATATACGCAGTATTTT.

The chain couples TRBV10-2 to TRBJ1-5; a weak D match, TRBD1 (5 bases). From germline, CDR1 is WSHSY and CDR2 SAAADI. CDR3 length: 13 amino acids. V lost 6 bases and J lost 2, with 8 bases in between. The CDR3 loop reads CASRVTGNQPQHF. The CDR3 DNA is TGCGCCAGCAGGGTGACAGGCAATCAGCCCCAGCATTTT.

This clone was detected a few times. The chain joins TRBV6-2 or TRBV6-3 to TRBJ1-3; D is uncertain. CDR3 length: 15 amino acids. Germline loops: CDR1 MNHEY, CDR2 SVGEGT. The V end was cut by 6 bases, the J end by 0 bases, with 12 bases between. The CDR3 reads CASSKGGYSGNTIYF. For the CDR3, the DNA is TGTGCCAGCAGCAAAGGAGGGTACTCTGGAAACACCATATATTTT.

V and J are TRBV5-1 and TRBJ1-2, with D maybe TRBD1 (5 bases). Germline V gene lookup returns CDR1 SGHRS and CDR2 YFSETQ. This CDR3 has 17 amino acids. V was shortened by 0 bases and J by 0 bases, with 15 bases between the two germline ends. The CDR3 DNA sequence: TGCGCCAGCAGCTTGGCATTAAGACAGCCTTCTAACTATGGCTACACCTTC. Its translation: CASSLALRQPSNYGYTF.

The chain carries TRBV10-3 and TRBJ2-7; 7 bases are shared with TRBD2. The CDR3 covers 15 residues. Trimming at V came to 2 bases and at J to 5 bases, leaving 9 bases not matched to a gene. Germline lookup yields CDR1 ENHRY and CDR2 SYGVKD. The CDR3 DNA reads as TGTGCCATCAGTGAGAGTCGGGCGGGGGACGACGAGCAGTACTTC. This translates into CAISESRAGDDEQYF.

The sample holds a few counts of this clone. The chain links TRBV5-1 to TRBJ2-5; 7 positions agree with TRBD1. CDR1 SGHRS and CDR2 YFSETQ come from the germline V gene. The CDR3 runs to 14 residues. The V gene end was trimmed by 5 bases and the J gene end by 3 bases; junction bases not matched to a gene: 7. CDR3 residues: CASRFGTAEETQYF. The CDR3, as DNA: TGCGCCAGCAGATTCGGGACAGCTGAAGAGACCCAGTACTTC.

V gene TRBV24-1 combines with J gene TRBJ1-4, with TRBD1 as a possible D gene (6 bases). Deletions cut 7 bases from V and 7 bases from J, with 15 bases between. The CDR3 has 14 residues. Germline assignment: CDR1 KGHDR and CDR2 SFDVKD. CDR3 in DNA: TGTGCCACCAGCACAGGGTTTGACGGTGAAAAACTGTTTTTT. Translating gives CATSTGFDGEKLFF.

The rearrangement uses TRBV18 and TRBJ2-1, with 8 bases aligning to TRBD1. Germline assignment: CDR1 KGHSH and CDR2 LQKENI. Germline trimming cut 6 bases from V and 4 bases from J; bases unmatched to any gene: 11. This CDR3 comprises 16 residues. Here the CDR3 reads CASSGQVRKLYNEQFF. The CDR3, as DNA: TGTGCCAGCTCGGGACAGGTTAGGAAATTATACAATGAGCAGTTCTTC.

The rearrangement links TRBV10-3 to TRBJ2-5; the D gene is possibly TRBD1 (5 bases). The CDR3 has 14 amino acids. Germline V gives CDR1 ENHRY, CDR2 SYGVKD. Trimming left V 8 bases short and J 4 bases short, with 17 bases between. The CDR3 nucleotides read TGTGCCATCCGCGCCTCAGGGAACGGAGAGACCCAGTACTTC. Translating it yields CAIRASGNGETQYF.

The chain links TRBV7-8 to TRBJ2-2; D might be TRBD1 (6 bases). The germline V and J ends were trimmed by 2 bases and 1 base, with 17 bases remaining between them. The CDR3 runs to 18 residues. Germline loops: CDR1 SGHVS, CDR2 FQNEAQ. The CDR3 sequence is CASSLLRTGTQNTGELFF. The CDR3 coding sequence is TGTGCCAGCAGCTTACTTCGAACGGGGACACAGAACACCGGGGAGCTGTTTTTT. Drawing the rest from reference TRBV7-8 and TRBJ2-2, the complete variable domain is GAGVSQSPRYKVAKRGQDVALRCDPISGHVSLFWYQQALGQGPEFLTYFQNEAQLDKSGLPSDRFFAERPEGSVSTLKIQRTQQEDSAVYLCASSLLRTGTQNTGELFFGEGSRLTVL.

V and J are TRBV5-1 and TRBJ2-1; TRBD2 matches at 13 bases. CDR3 length: 15 amino acids. V gave up 2 bases and J gave up 8 bases; unmatched junction bases: 4. Germline V lookup: CDR1 SGHRS, CDR2 YFSETQ. CDR3 protein: CASSLLAGGPYEQFF. The CDR3 DNA sequence: TGCGCCAGCAGCTTACTAGCGGGAGGGCCCTATGAGCAGTTCTTC. The whole variable domain, remainder taken from reference TRBV5-1 and TRBJ2-1, is KAGVTQTPRYLIKTRGQQVTLSCSPISGHRSVSWYQQTPGQGLQFLFEYFSETQRNKGNFPGRFSGRQFSNSRSEMNVSTLELGDSALYLCASSLLAGGPYEQFFGPGTRLTVL.

V gene TRBV10-3 combines with J gene TRBJ1-5, with a possible D match to TRBD1 (6 bases). This CDR3 is built from 15 residues. Trimming stripped 5 bases from V and 0 bases from J, with 11 bases between. Germline V gene sequence: CDR1 ENHRY, CDR2 SYGVKD. The CDR3 region has the DNA TGTGCCATCAGTCCCGGGACAAATAGCAATCAGCCCCAGCATTTT. This sequence encodes CAISPGTNSNQPQHF.

In this sample, this clone turned up a few times. The J gene is TRBJ2-5, the V gene TRBV6-5, with D perhaps TRBD1 (6 bases). The germline CDR1 and CDR2 sequences are MNHEY and SVGAGI. Trimming left V 8 bases short and J 0 bases short, with 16 bases between. The CDR3 length is 15 residues. This CDR3 is CASGAIGQNQETQYF. The CDR3 DNA is TGTGCCAGCGGAGCAATAGGACAGAACCAAGAGACCCAGTACTTC.

This clone was detected a few times. This sequence joins TRBV29-1 and TRBJ2-1, with D tentatively TRBD2 (7 bases). The V gene lost 4 bases and the J gene lost 6 bases, with 13 bases spanning the gap. The CDR3 extends over 13 amino acids. Germline V gives CDR1 SQVTM, CDR2 ANQGSEA. The CDR3 protein is CSVAQGGGNEQFF. The CDR3 nucleotides read TGCAGCGTTGCGCAGGGAGGGGGCAATGAGCAGTTCTTC.

The V and J genes are TRBV15 and TRBJ2-7; a weak D match, TRBD1 (6 bases). CDR3 length: 14 amino acids. From germline, CDR1 is LNHNV and CDR2 YYDKDF (reference sequence). The V and J ends lost 5 bases and 3 bases respectively, with 14 bases between them. CDR3 protein: CATSYRAVSYEQYF. CDR3 in DNA: TGTGCCACCAGCTACAGGGCAGTGAGCTACGAGCAGTACTTC.

The chain has TRBV30 and TRBJ1-3; tentatively, D is TRBD1 (5 bases). Trimming removed 5 bases at V and 0 bases at J, with 17 bases between. This CDR3 has 16 residues. CDR1 and CDR2 from the germline V gene are GTSNPN and SVGIG (reference sequence). This CDR3 is CAWLGPKESSGNTIYF. The CDR3 DNA follows: TGTGCCTGGCTGGGGCCAAAGGAGAGCTCTGGAAACACCATATATTTT. The whole variable domain, remainder taken from reference TRBV30 and TRBJ1-3, is SQTIHQWPATLVQPVGSPLSLECTVEGTSNPNLYWYRQAAGRGLQLLFYSVGIGQISSEVPQNLSASRPQDRQFILSSKKLLLSDSGFYLCAWLGPKESSGNTIYFGEGSWLTVV.

In DNA form, the CDR3 reads TGTGCCAGCAGCTCCCCGAATGACAGGTTCTTCGGCTACACCTTC. Translating it yields CASSSPNDRFFGYTF. V gene TRBV5-4 combines with J gene TRBJ1-2; a possible D gene is TRBD1 (6 bases). V was pared by 3 bases and J by 8 bases, with 20 bases between. The CDR3 runs 15 residues. From germline, CDR1 is SGHNT and CDR2 YYREEE (reference sequence).

This clone has a handful of counts. This sequence joins TRBV5-6 and TRBJ1-4; D is perhaps TRBD1 (6 bases). With 3 bases removed from V and 7 bases from J, the gap between germline ends came to 10 bases. The CDR3 is 13 residues long. Germline-derived CDR1 and CDR2 are SGHDT and YYEEEE. The CDR3 is CASSSGTSEKLFF. The CDR3 DNA sequence: TGTGCCAGCAGCTCCGGGACAAGTGAAAAACTGTTTTTT. Filled out from reference TRBV5-6 and TRBJ1-4, the complete variable domain reads DAGVTQSPTHLIKTRGQQVTLRCSPKSGHDTVSWYQQALGQGPQFIFQYYEEEERQRGNFPDRFSGHQFPNYSSELNVNALLLGDSALYLCASSSGTSEKLFFGSGTQLSVL.

This chain joins TRBV27 and TRBJ2-7, with TRBD1 matching over 9 bases. The V and J ends lost 8 bases and 3 bases, in that order; junction bases with no gene match: 5. CDR1 MNHEY and CDR2 SMNVEV come from the germline V gene (reference sequence). The CDR3 length is 13 residues. This CDR3 reads CASRGQGNYEQYF. The DNA of the CDR3 is TGTGCCAGCCGCGGACAGGGGAACTACGAGCAGTACTTC.

This sequence joins TRBV5-1 and TRBJ2-7; possible D gene TRBD1, 5 bases. Deletions cut 2 bases from V and 4 bases from J, with 13 bases between. CDR3 length: 14 amino acids. Germline CDR1 reads SGHRS; CDR2 reads YFSETQ. The CDR3 region is CASSLQEIGYEQYF. The CDR3 DNA reads as TGCGCCAGCAGCTTACAGGAGATAGGGTACGAGCAGTACTTC.

The rearrangement links TRBV5-1 to TRBJ2-2; 7 positions agree with TRBD1. Germline CDR1 is SGHRS and CDR2 is YFSETQ. J gave up 1 base and V 4 bases, and 4 bases lay outside the gene matches. The CDR3 runs to 15 residues. The CDR3 sequence is CASSPTGENTGELFF. The CDR3 DNA sequence: TGCGCCAGCAGCCCTACAGGGGAGAACACCGGGGAGCTGTTTTTT. The full variable domain, rest sourced from reference TRBV5-1 and TRBJ2-2, is KAGVTQTPRYLIKTRGQQVTLSCSPISGHRSVSWYQQTPGQGLQFLFEYFSETQRNKGNFPGRFSGRQFSNSRSEMNVSTLELGDSALYLCASSPTGENTGELFFGEGSRLTVL.

The chain uses TRBV5-1 and TRBJ2-1; D ambiguous. This CDR3 contains 13 residues. Trimming cost V 2 bases and J 7 bases, with 10 bases left between them. Germline V gives CDR1 SGHRS, CDR2 YFSETQ. The CDR3 nucleotides are TGCGCCAGCAGCTTATCAGCGCCTAATGAGCAGTTCTTC. Translated: CASSLSAPNEQFF.

The genes are TRBV2 and TRBJ2-2; 12 bases line up with TRBD2. This CDR3 comprises 16 residues. Germline trimming cut 3 bases from V and 4 bases from J; bases unmatched to any gene: 3. CDR1 and CDR2 (germline): SNHLY, FYNNEI. The CDR3 coding sequence is TGTGCCAGCAGTGATCTAGCGGGAGGGCTCACCGGGGAGCTGTTTTTT. Amino acid sequence: CASSDLAGGLTGELFF.

Written as DNA, the CDR3 is TGTGCCAGTAGTCTGGAGAGAAGCAATCAGCCCCAGCATTTT. Protein product: CASSLERSNQPQHF. This chain links TRBV19 with TRBJ1-5, with no clear D. Trimming removed 5 bases at V and 1 base at J, with 9 bases between. The CDR3 has 14 amino acids. Germline V gene data show CDR1 as LNHDA and CDR2 as SQIVND (reference sequence).

V is TRBV7-2 and J is TRBJ2-2; D is unclear. The CDR3 is 15 residues long. The germline V gene encodes CDR1 SGHTA and CDR2 FQGNSA. V lost 1 base and J lost 1, with 7 bases in between. The CDR3: CASSLVTGNTGELFF. The CDR3 DNA is TGTGCCAGCAGCTTAGTTACGGGGAACACCGGGGAGCTGTTTTTT.

This clone was counted only a few times. The J gene is TRBJ2-2, the V gene TRBV18; 9 bases match TRBD1. The CDR3 has 16 residues. CDR1 and CDR2 from the germline V gene are KGHSH and LQKENI. V shed 6 bases and J 3 bases; nucleotides not matched to a gene: 8. CDR3 sequence reads: CASSLPGQGDTGELFF. The CDR3, as DNA: TGTGCCAGCTCTCTACCGGGACAGGGTGACACCGGGGAGCTGTTTTTT. The full variable domain, completed using reference TRBV18 and TRBJ2-2, is NAGVMQNPRHLVRRRGQEARLRCSPMKGHSHVYWYRQLPEEGLKFMVYLQKENIIDESGMPKERFSAEFPKEGPSILRIQQVVRGDSAAYFCASSLPGQGDTGELFFGEGSRLTVL.

V gene TRBV19 combines with J gene TRBJ2-2; 7 nucleotides match TRBD2. After removal of 7 bases from V and 0 bases from J, the junction contained 2 bases not matched to a gene. Germline V lookup: CDR1 LNHDA, CDR2 SQIVND (reference sequence). This CDR3 region has 14 residues. The CDR3 protein is CASNLAANTGELFF. The CDR3 bases are TGTGCCAGTAACCTAGCGGCGAACACCGGGGAGCTGTTTTTT.

This chain joins TRBV12-3 or TRBV12-4 and TRBJ1-3; D remains unclear. Trimming cost V 7 bases and J 3 bases, with 10 bases left between them. The CDR3 is 13 amino acids. In DNA, the CDR3 is TGTGCCAGCACGGGGAGGCTTGGAAACACCATATATTTT. Amino acids: CASTGRLGNTIYF.

The genes are TRBV29-1 and TRBJ1-6, with TRBD1 matching 8 bases. V shed 4 bases, J shed 17 bases, and the junction held 13 bases outside the gene matches. The CDR3 has 13 amino acids. Germline V lookup: CDR1 SQVTM, CDR2 ANQGSEA. The CDR3 protein is CSVGGQAGTPVHF. CDR3 sequence (DNA): TGCAGCGTTGGGGGACAGGCGGGAACTCCCGTCCACTTT.